Included here is one T cell receptor beta chain sequence, with context. The target antigen is unknown. The CDR3 runs 15 residues. V was trimmed by 5 bases and J by 2 bases, leaving 16 bases between them. The germline CDR1 and CDR2 sequences are SNHLY and FYNNEI. These data are taken from a study of cytomegalovirus exposure and HLA in healthy donors. General study points: Later analysis associated a missense DCLRE1C variant with TCR beta V- and J-gene trimming.

PCR was performed using 60 Vbeta and 13 Jbeta primers. TCRdb's copy holds only in-frame clones and misses some; the assay was immunoSEQ multiplex PCR. The sample has about 76,000 clones; around 79% are singletons. Sequenced: PBMCs. The V and J genes are TRBV2 and TRBJ2-7; maybe TRBD1 (5 bases). The sequence derives from a man aged 30-40 years in good health and CMV-seronegative. CDR3 residues: CASSPQGPTAYEQYF. CDR3 sequence (DNA): TGTGCCAGCAGTCCGCAGGGCCCAACCGCCTACGAGCAGTACTTC.